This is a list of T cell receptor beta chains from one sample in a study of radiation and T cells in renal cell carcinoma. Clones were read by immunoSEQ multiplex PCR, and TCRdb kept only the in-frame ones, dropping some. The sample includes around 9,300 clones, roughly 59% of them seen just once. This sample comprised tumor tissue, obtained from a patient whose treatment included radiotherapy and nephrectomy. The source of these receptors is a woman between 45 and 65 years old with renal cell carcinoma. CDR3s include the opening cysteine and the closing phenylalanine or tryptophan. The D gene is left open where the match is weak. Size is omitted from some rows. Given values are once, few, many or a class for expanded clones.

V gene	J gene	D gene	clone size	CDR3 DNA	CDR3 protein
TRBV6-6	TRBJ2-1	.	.	TGTGCCAGCAGCGCCCATGGTTTTCAGGGGGGCGATCAGTTCTTC	CASSAHGFQGGDQFF
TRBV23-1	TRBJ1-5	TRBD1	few	TGCGCCAACGGACAGGGGCATCAGCCCCAGCATTTT	CANGQGHQPQHF
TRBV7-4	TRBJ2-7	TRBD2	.	TGTGCCAGCAGCCTCGGACTAGCCCCCTACGAGCAGTACTTC	CASSLGLAPYEQYF
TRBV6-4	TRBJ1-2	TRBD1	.	TGTGCCAGCAGGGGGACAGGGGCCCGTGGCTACACCTTC	CASRGTGARGYTF
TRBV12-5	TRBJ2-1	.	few	TGTGCTAGTGGTTTGGGGGACCAGTACAATGAGCAGTTCTTC	CASGLGDQYNEQFF
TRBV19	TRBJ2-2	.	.	TGTGCCAGTAGTTTCCGAGACACCGGGGAGCTGTTTTTT	CASSFRDTGELFF
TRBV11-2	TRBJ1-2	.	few	TGTGCCAGCAGCTTAGATTTGGCAGGGGTGGGCTACACCTTC	CASSLDLAGVGYTF
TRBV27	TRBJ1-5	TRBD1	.	TGTGCCAGCAGTTTATGGCCCCCCCGGACAGGGATTAGCAATCAGCCCCAGCATTTT	CASSLWPPRTGISNQPQHF
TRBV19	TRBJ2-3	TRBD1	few	TGTGCCAGCACCACAGGACAGGCCACAGATACGCAGTATTTT	CASTTGQATDTQYF
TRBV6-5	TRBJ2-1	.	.	TGTGCCAGCAGTTCTATAGGTGAGCAGTTCTTC	CASSSIGEQFF
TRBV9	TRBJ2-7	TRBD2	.	TGTGCCAGCAGCCCAAAGACTAGCGGCTACGAGCAGTACTTC	CASSPKTSGYEQYF
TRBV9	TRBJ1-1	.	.	TGTGCCAGCAGCGCCTCGCCAGCCCCTGGGGAGACTGAAGCTTTCTTT	CASSASPAPGETEAFF
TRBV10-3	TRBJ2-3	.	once	TGTGCCATCAGTGAGCGGGGCGGGGACCGTGATACGCAGTATTTT	CAISERGGDRDTQYF
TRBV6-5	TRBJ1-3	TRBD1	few	TGTGCCAGCAGTAGGACCGGGACAGGGGGAAACACCATATATTTT	CASSRTGTGGNTIYF
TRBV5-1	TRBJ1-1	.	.	TGCGCCAGCAGCTTGGTGGTAGGGGGAGGGGGAACTGAAGCTTTCTTT	CASSLVVGGGGTEAFF
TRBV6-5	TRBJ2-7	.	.	TGTGCCAGCGGTTCATTGGGGGGAGTAGGCGAGCAGTACTTC	CASGSLGGVGEQYF
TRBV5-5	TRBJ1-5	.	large	TGTGCCAGCAGCCTCCGGGACGGGAATCAGCCCCAGCATTTT	CASSLRDGNQPQHF
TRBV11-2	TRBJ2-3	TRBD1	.	TGTGCCAGCAGCTTAGTTGGTGGGACAGGGAGCACAGATACGCAGTATTTT	CASSLVGGTGSTDTQYF
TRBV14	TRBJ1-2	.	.	TGTGCCAGCAGCCACTCATGGAACTATGGCTACACCTTC	CASSHSWNYGYTF
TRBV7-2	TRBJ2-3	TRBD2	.	TGTGCCAGCAGCCGAAGACTAGCGGGAGGTGCAGATACGCAGTATTTT	CASSRRLAGGADTQYF
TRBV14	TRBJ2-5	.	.	TGTGCCAGCGGCTTTGGGAATACCCAGTACTTC	CASGFGNTQYF
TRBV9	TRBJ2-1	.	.	TGTGCCAGCAGCGTAGCGGACTACAATGAGCAGTTCTTC	CASSVADYNEQFF
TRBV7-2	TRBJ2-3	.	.	TGTGCCAGCAGCTTAGTAGATACGCAGTATTTT	CASSLVDTQYF
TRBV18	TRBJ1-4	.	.	TGTGCCAGCTCACCTACCGGGGGGGAGGACGAAAAACTGTTTTTT	CASSPTGGEDEKLFF
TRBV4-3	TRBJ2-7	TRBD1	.	TGCGCCAGCAGCCAAGCGGGACAGGGGACGGAGCAGTACTTC	CASSQAGQGTEQYF